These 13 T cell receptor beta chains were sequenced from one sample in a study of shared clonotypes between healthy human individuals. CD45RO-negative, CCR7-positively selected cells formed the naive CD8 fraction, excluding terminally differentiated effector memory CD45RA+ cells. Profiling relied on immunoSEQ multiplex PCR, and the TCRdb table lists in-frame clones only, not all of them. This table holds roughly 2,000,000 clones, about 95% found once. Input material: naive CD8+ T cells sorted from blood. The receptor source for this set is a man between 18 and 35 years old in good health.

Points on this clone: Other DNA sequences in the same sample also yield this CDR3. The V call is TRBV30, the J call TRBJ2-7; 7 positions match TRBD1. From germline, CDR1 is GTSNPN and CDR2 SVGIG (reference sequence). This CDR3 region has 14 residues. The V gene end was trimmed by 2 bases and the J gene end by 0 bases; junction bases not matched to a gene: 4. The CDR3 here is CAWSPGDSSYEQYF. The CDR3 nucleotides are TGTGCCTGGAGTCCCGGGGACAGCTCCTACGAGCAGTACTTC.

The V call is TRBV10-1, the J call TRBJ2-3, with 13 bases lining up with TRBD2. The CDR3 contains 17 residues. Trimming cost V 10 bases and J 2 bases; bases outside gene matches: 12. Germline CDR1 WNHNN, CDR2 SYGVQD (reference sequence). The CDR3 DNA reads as TGCGCCACCAAGGATGGACTAGCGGGAGTTCCCACAGATACGCAGTATTTT. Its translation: CATKDGLAGVPTDTQYF.

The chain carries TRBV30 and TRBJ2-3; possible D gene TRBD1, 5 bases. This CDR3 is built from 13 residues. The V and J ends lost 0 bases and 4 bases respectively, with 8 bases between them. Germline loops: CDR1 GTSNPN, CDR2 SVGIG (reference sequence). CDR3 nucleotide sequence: TGTGCCTGGAGTGTGACAGCCCCAGATACGCAGTATTTT. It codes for CAWSVTAPDTQYF.

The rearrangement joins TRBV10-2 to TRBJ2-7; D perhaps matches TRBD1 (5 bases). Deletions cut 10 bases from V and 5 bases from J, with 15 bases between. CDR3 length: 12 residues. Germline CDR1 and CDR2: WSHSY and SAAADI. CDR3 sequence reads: CATTLQGHEQYF. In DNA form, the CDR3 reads TGCGCCACCACCCTCCAGGGCCACGAGCAGTACTTC.

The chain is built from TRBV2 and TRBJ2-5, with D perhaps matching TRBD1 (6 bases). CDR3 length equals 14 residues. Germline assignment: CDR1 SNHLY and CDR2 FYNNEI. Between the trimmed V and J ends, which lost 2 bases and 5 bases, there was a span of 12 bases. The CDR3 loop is CASSESNREETQYF. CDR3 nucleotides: TGTGCCAGCAGTGAATCGAACAGGGAGGAGACCCAGTACTTC.

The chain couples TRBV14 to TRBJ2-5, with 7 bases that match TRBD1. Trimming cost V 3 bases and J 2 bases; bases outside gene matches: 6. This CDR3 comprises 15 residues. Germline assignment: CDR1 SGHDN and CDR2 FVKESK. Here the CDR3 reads CASSQGTAPQETQYF. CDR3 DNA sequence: TGTGCCAGCAGCCAGGGGACAGCCCCGCAAGAGACCCAGTACTTC. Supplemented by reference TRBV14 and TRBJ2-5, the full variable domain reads EAGVTQFPSHSVIEKGQTVTLRCDPISGHDNLYWYRRVMGKEIKFLLHFVKESKQDESGMPNNRFLAERTGGTYSTLKVQPAELEDSGVYFCASSQGTAPQETQYFGPGTRLLVL.

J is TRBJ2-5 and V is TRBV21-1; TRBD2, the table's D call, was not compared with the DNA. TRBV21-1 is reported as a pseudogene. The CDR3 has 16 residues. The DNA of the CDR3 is TGTGCCAGCAGCAAAGTTCGTGAGGGTTTCCAAGAGACCCAGTACTTC. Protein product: CASSKVREGFQETQYF.

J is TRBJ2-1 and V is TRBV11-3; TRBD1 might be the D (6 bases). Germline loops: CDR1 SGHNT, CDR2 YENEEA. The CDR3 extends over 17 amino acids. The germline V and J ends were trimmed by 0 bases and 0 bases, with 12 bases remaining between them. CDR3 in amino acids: CASSLEDRPDSYNEQFF. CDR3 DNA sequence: TGTGCCAGCAGCTTAGAAGACAGGCCCGACTCCTACAATGAGCAGTTCTTC.

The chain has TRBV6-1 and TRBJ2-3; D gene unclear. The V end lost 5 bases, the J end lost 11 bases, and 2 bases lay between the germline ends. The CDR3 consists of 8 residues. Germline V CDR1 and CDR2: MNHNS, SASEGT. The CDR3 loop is CASSKQYF. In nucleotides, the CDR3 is TGTGCCAGCAGTAAGCAGTATTTT.

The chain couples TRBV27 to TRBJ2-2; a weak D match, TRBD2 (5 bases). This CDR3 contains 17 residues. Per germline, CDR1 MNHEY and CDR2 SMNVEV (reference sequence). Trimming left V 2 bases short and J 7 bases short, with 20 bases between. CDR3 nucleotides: TGTGCCAGCAGTTTAATCTTGATAGGGAGCGGCAGCGGGGAGCTGTTTTTT. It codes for CASSLILIGSGSGELFF.

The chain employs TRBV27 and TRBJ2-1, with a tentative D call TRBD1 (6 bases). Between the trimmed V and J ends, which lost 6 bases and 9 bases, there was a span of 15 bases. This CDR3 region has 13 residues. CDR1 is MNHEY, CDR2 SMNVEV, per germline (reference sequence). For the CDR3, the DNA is TGTGCCAGCAGCTCGGACAGATCGGGTGAGCAGTTCTTC. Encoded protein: CASSSDRSGEQFF.

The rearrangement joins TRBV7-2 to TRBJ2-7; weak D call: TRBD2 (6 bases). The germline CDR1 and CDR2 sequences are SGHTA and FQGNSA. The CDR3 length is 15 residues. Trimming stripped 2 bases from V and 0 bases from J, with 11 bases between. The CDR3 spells CASSLFASDSYEQYF. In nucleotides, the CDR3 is TGTGCCAGCAGCTTATTCGCTAGCGACTCCTACGAGCAGTACTTC. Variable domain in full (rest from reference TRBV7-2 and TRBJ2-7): GAGVSQSPSNKVTEKGKDVELRCDPISGHTALYWYRQSLGQGLEFLIYFQGNSAPDKSGLPSDRFSAERTGGSVSTLTIQRTQQEDSAVYLCASSLFASDSYEQYFGPGTRLTVT.

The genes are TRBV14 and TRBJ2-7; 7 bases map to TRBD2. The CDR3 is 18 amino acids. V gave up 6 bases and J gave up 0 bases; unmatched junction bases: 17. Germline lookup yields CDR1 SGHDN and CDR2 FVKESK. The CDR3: CASSRLPGRDYGSYEQYF. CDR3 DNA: TGTGCCAGCAGTCGCTTGCCCGGGCGGGACTACGGCTCCTACGAGCAGTACTTC.